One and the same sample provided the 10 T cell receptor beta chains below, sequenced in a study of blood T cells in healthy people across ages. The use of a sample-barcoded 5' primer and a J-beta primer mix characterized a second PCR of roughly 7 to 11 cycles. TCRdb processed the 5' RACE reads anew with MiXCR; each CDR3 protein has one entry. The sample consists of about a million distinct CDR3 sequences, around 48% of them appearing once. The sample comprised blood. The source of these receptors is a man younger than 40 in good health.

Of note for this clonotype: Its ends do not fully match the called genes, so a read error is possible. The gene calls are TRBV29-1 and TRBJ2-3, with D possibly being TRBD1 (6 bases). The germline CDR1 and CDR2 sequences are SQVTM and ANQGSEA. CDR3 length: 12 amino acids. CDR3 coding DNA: TGTGGCGTTGCGTACAGGGCAGATACGCAGTATTTT. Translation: CGVAYRADTQYF.

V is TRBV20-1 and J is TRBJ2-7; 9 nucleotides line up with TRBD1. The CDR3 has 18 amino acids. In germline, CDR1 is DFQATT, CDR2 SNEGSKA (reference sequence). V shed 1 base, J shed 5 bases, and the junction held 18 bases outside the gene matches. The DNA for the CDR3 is TGCAGTGCTAGAGGCAATTCTATCAAGGACAGGGGCGCCCACGAGCAGTACTTC. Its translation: CSARGNSIKDRGAHEQYF.

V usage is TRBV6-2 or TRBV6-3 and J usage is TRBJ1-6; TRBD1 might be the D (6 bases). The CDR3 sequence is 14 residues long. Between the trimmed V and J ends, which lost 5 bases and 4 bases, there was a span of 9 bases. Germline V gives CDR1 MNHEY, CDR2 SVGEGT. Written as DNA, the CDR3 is TGTGCCAGCAGTGCTGGACAGTATAATTCACCCCTCCACTTT. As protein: CASSAGQYNSPLHF.

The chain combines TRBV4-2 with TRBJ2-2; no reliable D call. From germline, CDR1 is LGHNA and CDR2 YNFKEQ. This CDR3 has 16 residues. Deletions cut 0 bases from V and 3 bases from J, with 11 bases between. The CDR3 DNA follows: TGTGCCAGCAGCCAAGACGAGATTCTCTACACCGGGGAGCTGTTTTTT. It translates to CASSQDEILYTGELFF.

Here the CDR3 DNA reads TGTGCCTGGACACCGGGACAGGCGATACATCAGCCCCAGCATTTT. Translating it yields CAWTPGQAIHQPQHF. The J gene is TRBJ1-5, the V gene TRBV30; 8 nucleotides line up with TRBD1. The length of the CDR3 is 15 residues. Losses at the gene ends were 4 bases for V and 5 bases for J; bases not matched to a gene: 10. The germline CDR1 and CDR2 sequences are GTSNPN and SVGIG (reference sequence).

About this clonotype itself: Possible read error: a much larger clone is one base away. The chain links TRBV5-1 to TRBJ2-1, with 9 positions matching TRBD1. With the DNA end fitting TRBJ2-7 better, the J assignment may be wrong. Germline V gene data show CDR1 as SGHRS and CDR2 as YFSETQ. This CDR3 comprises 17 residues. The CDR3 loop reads CASSETSGTGIGNEQYF. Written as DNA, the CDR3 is TGCGCCAGCAGCGAAACGTCGGGGACAGGGATAGGCAATGAGCAGTACTTC.

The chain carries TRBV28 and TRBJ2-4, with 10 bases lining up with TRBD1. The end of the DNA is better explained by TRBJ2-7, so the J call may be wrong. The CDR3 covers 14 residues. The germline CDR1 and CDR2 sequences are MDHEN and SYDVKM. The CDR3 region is CASSFLTGGHEQYF. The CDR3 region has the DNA TGTGCCAGCAGTTTTCTGACAGGGGGCCACGAGCAGTACTTC.

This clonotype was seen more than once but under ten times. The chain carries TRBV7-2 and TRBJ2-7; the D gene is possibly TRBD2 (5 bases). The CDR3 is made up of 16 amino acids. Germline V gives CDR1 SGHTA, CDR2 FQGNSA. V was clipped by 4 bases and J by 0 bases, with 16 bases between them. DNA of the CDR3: TGTGCCAGCAGCTGGACTTCCGGAGATAGCTCCTACGAGCAGTACTTC. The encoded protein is CASSWTSGDSSYEQYF.

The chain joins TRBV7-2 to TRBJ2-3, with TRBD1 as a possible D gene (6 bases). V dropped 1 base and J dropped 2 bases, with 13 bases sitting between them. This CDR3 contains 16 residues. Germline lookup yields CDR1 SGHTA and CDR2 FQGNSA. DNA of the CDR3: TGTGCCAGCAGCTTAGAACTAGAGGGGGTCACAGATACGCAGTATTTT. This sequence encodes CASSLELEGVTDTQYF.

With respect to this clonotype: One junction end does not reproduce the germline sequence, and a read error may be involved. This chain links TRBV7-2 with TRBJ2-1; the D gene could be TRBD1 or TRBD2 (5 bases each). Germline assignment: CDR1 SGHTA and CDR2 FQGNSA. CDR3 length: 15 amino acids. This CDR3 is CAGSLAGGSYNEQFF. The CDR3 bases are TGTGCCGGCAGCTTAGCTGGGGGTTCCTACAATGAGCAGTTCTTC.